This is a list of T cell receptor beta chains from one sample in a study of T cell responses to AZD1222 COVID-19 vaccine. The table came from immunoSEQ multiplex PCR; TCRdb's copy has only in-frame clones and leaves some out. The sample carries around 140,000 clones, about 92% recorded once. Sequencing was performed on peripheral blood, taken on day 0 of AZD1222 vaccination. Receptors originate from an adult in good health. Both conserved end residues are part of each CDR3. A D gene is named only where the DNA matches it firmly. Not all rows give a size; the values are once, few, many and, for expanded clones, a class.

D: -; J: TRBJ2-3; V: TRBV5-1; size: -; DNA: TGCGCCAGCAGCTTGGAACTGGCTAGCACAGATACGCAGTATTTT; CDR3: CASSLELASTDTQYF
D: TRBD1; J: TRBJ1-5; V: TRBV27; size: -; DNA: TGTGCCAGCAGTCCATTATCTCTCCGGGACAGGTATAGCAATCAGCCCCAGCATTTT; CDR3: CASSPLSLRDRYSNQPQHF
D: TRBD1; J: TRBJ2-2; V: TRBV5-1; size: -; DNA: TGCGCCAGCAGGGAAGGACAGGGGATCACCGGGGAGCTGTTTTTT; CDR3: CASREGQGITGELFF
D: -; J: TRBJ2-1; V: TRBV18; size: once; DNA: TGTGCCAGCTCACCACCCGGTAATGAGCAGTTCTTC; CDR3: CASSPPGNEQFF
D: -; J: TRBJ1-1; V: TRBV10-2; size: -; DNA: TGCGCCAGCAGTGTGGGAGGGGGCACTGAAGCTTTCTTT; CDR3: CASSVGGGTEAFF
D: -; J: TRBJ2-2; V: TRBV30; size: once; DNA: TGTGCCTGGAGTGGTACGGGAGCCGGGGAGCTGTTTTTT; CDR3: CAWSGTGAGELFF
D: TRBD1; J: TRBJ1-4; V: TRBV2; size: -; DNA: TGTGCCAGCAGTGCGGGACAGGGACTCCTGTCCGAAAAACTGTTTTTT; CDR3: CASSAGQGLLSEKLFF
D: -; J: TRBJ1-3; V: TRBV19; size: -; DNA: TGTGCCAGTAGTGTTATACAGGTCTCTGGAAACACCATATATTTT; CDR3: CASSVIQVSGNTIYF
D: TRBD1; J: TRBJ1-1; V: TRBV7-9; size: -; DNA: TGTGCCAGCAGCGCTACAGGGGGCGGCGGCACTGAAGCTTTCTTT; CDR3: CASSATGGGGTEAFF
D: TRBD1; J: TRBJ1-6; V: TRBV11-2; size: -; DNA: TGTGCCAGCAGCCTCGGGGACAGGGTAACCAGTTCACCCCTCCACTTT; CDR3: CASSLGDRVTSSPLHF
D: -; J: TRBJ1-5; V: TRBV3-1/TRBV3-2; size: -; DNA: TGTGCCAGCAGCCAAGATTTAGGGGCCGGTCAGCCCCAGCATTTT; CDR3: CASSQDLGAGQPQHF
D: TRBD1; J: TRBJ1-4; V: TRBV15; size: -; DNA: TGTGCCACCAGCCTCCGACAGGGAACTAATGAAAAACTGTTTTTT; CDR3: CATSLRQGTNEKLFF
D: TRBD1; J: TRBJ2-7; V: TRBV5-1; size: -; DNA: TGCGCCAGCAGCTCAGACCCGGGGACAGGGATGGGGGAGCAGTACTTC; CDR3: CASSSDPGTGMGEQYF
D: TRBD1; J: TRBJ1-3; V: TRBV6-2/TRBV6-3; size: -; DNA: TGTGCCAGCAGTTATCCACTGGGACAGCTCTCCTCTGGAAACACCATATATTTT; CDR3: CASSYPLGQLSSGNTIYF
D: TRBD2; J: TRBJ2-3; V: TRBV7-2; size: once; DNA: TGTGCCAGCAGCCCGTACTGGGGGCTAGCGGGGGGAGATACGCAGTATTTT; CDR3: CASSPYWGLAGGDTQYF
D: -; J: TRBJ2-1; V: TRBV13; size: -; DNA: TGTGCCAGCAGGCGAGGGGGGTTCAATGAGCAGTTCTTC; CDR3: CASRRGGFNEQFF
D: -; J: TRBJ2-7; V: TRBV7-9; size: -; DNA: TGTGCCAGCAGCTTAGCGCGTACATCCGAGCAGTACTTC; CDR3: CASSLARTSEQYF